The present TCR beta chain was sequenced within a study of T cell responses to AZD1222 COVID-19 vaccine. CDR3 size: 11 residues. CDR1 SGHDT and CDR2 YYEEEE come from the germline V gene. V lost 3 bases to trimming and J lost 5 bases, with 5 bases between them. The table came from immunoSEQ multiplex PCR; TCRdb's copy has only in-frame clones and leaves some out. Among approximately 160,000 clones listed, 85% to 95% were seen once. The source material was peripheral blood, sampled 28 days after the second AZD1222 dose. This clonotype was sampled from an adult who received the AZD1222 COVID-19 vaccine. The V and J genes are TRBV5-6 and TRBJ1-2; possibly TRBD1 for D (5 bases). CDR3 sequence: CASSWGYGYTF. The DNA of the CDR3 is TGTGCCAGCAGCTGGGGGTATGGCTACACCTTC.